What follows are 28 T cell receptor beta chains derived from one specimen sequenced in a study of T cell responses to AZD1222 COVID-19 vaccine. Clones were sequenced by immunoSEQ multiplex PCR, and TCRdb holds only the in-frame ones, with some missing. The repertoire has about 120,000 clones, approximately 90% of them found once; the top ten carry 11% to 15%. The sample in question was peripheral blood, obtained on day 0 of AZD1222 vaccination. These receptors all come from an adult in good health.

The sample holds one count of this clone. The V call is TRBV15, the J call TRBJ1-1; 9 nucleotides match TRBD1. The trim removed 1 base at V and 1 base at J, leaving 4 bases unmatched. Germline V gene data show CDR1 as LNHNV and CDR2 as YYDKDF (reference sequence). This CDR3 comprises 16 residues. The CDR3 region has the DNA TGTGCCACCAGCAGAGCTGGGACAGGGAAGAACACTGAAGCTTTCTTT. Translating it yields CATSRAGTGKNTEAFF.

V usage is TRBV13 and J usage is TRBJ1-1; D unclear. Trimming pared 8 bases from V and 4 bases from J, leaving 11 bases between. The CDR3 is 12 amino acids. The germline V gene has CDR1 PRHDT and CDR2 FYEKMQ (reference sequence). The CDR3 reads CASLGDLTEAFF. The CDR3 DNA follows: TGTGCCAGCCTCGGGGATCTCACTGAAGCTTTCTTT.

CDR3 DNA sequence: TGTGCCAGTAGTATAGCACCGACACCTGCGGATGAAAAACTGTTTTTT. Translated: CASSIAPTPADEKLFF. V and J are TRBV19 and TRBJ1-4; no clear D gene. The V end lost 1 base, the J end lost 6 bases, and 15 bases lay between the germline ends. Germline values: CDR1 LNHDA, CDR2 SQIVND (reference sequence). The CDR3 consists of 16 residues.

The rearrangement joins TRBV6-5 to TRBJ1-5; no firm D call. The CDR3 contains 16 residues. Per the germline V gene, CDR1 is MNHEY and CDR2 is SVGAGI. V was cut by 4 bases and J by 1 base, with 14 bases left in between. The DNA of the CDR3 is TGTGCCAGCAGTTTTAACGCCCCTGGGAGCAATCAGCCCCAGCATTTT. This gives the protein CASSFNAPGSNQPQHF.

This clone appeared a single time. The rearrangement uses TRBV2 and TRBJ2-7; weak D call: TRBD2 (6 bases). This CDR3 is built from 12 residues. Trimming took 8 bases from V and 1 from J, leaving 9 bases between them. The germline V gene encodes CDR1 SNHLY and CDR2 FYNNEI. This CDR3 reads CASLGGSYEQYF. The CDR3 DNA follows: TGTGCCAGCCTCGGGGGATCCTACGAGCAGTACTTC.

The V gene is TRBV2, the J gene TRBJ1-1, with D uncertain. V gave up 2 bases and J gave up 12 bases, with 16 bases separating them. Germline loops: CDR1 SNHLY, CDR2 FYNNEI. The CDR3 length is 13 residues. Here the CDR3 reads CASSESFTAVTFF. CDR3 bases: TGTGCCAGCAGTGAAAGTTTTACAGCAGTGACTTTCTTT.

This clone appeared once. The chain is built from TRBV6-5 and TRBJ1-1; 8 bases match TRBD1. The V gene's germline CDR1 is MNHEY and CDR2 SVGAGI. The V segment lost 7 bases and the J segment 7 bases; nucleotides outside the gene matches: 8. The CDR3 spans 13 residues. In DNA form, the CDR3 reads TGTGCCAGCACCGGGGGACAGGCATATGAAGCTTTCTTT. This codes for CASTGGQAYEAFF.

Only one count was recorded for this clone. V gene TRBV7-8 combines with J gene TRBJ1-5; TRBD1 matches 11 bases. The CDR3 has 15 amino acids. The J segment lost 4 bases and the V segment lost 5 bases, leaving 4 bases of the junction unmatched. Germline lookup yields CDR1 SGHVS and CDR2 FQNEAQ. The CDR3 reads CASSGGTGGNQPQHF. In DNA form, the CDR3 reads TGTGCCAGCAGCGGAGGGACAGGGGGGAATCAGCCCCAGCATTTT.

The chain recombines TRBV4-3 with TRBJ2-1; TRBD2 agrees at 7 bases. The CDR3 sequence is 16 residues long. Trimming cost V 0 bases and J 7 bases; bases outside gene matches: 9. Germline V lookup: CDR1 LGHNA, CDR2 YSLEER. CDR3 nucleotides: TGCGCCAGCAGCCAAGATATGGGCGTGGGGGGGAATGAGCAGTTCTTC. Translated: CASSQDMGVGGNEQFF.

J is TRBJ2-1 and V is TRBV2; D is possibly TRBD1 or TRBD2 (6 bases each). CDR3 length equals 10 residues. Germline CDR1 reads SNHLY; CDR2 reads FYNNEI. V was pared by 6 bases and J by 14 bases, with 11 bases between. The CDR3, as DNA: TGTGCCAGCAGGGGGGGCCTAGAGTTCTTC. Its protein is CASRGGLEFF. Full variable domain (remainder filled in from reference TRBV2 and TRBJ2-1): EPEVTQTPSHQVTQMGQEVILRCVPISNHLYFYWYRQILGQKVEFLVSFYNNEISEKSEIFDDQFSVERPDGSNFTLKIRSTKLEDSAMYFCASRGGLEFFGPGTRLTVL.

The V call is TRBV12-3 or TRBV12-4, the J call TRBJ2-5, with 9 bases fitting TRBD1. Unmatched junction bases numbered 2, after V lost 5 bases and J lost 4 bases. CDR3 length: 13 amino acids. In DNA form, the CDR3 reads TGTGCCAGCAGTAACAGGGGGCGAGAGACCCAGTACTTC. Amino acids: CASSNRGRETQYF.

This rearrangement joins TRBV6-5 to TRBJ1-1; D is possibly TRBD1 (6 bases). This CDR3 comprises 14 residues. In germline, CDR1 is MNHEY, CDR2 SVGAGI. Trimming removed 6 bases at V and 3 bases at J, with 14 bases between. CDR3 coding DNA: TGTGCCAGCAGGGACAGTGGCTACGACACTGAAGCTTTCTTT. Translation gives CASRDSGYDTEAFF.

The J gene is TRBJ2-7, the V gene TRBV25-1; 9 positions match TRBD1. This CDR3 is built from 14 residues. Trimming cost V 2 bases and J 4 bases; bases outside gene matches: 3. Germline V lookup: CDR1 MGHDK, CDR2 SYGVNS. The CDR3: CASSERTGDYEQYF. In DNA form, the CDR3 reads TGTGCCAGCAGTGAAAGGACAGGGGATTACGAGCAGTACTTC.

This sequence joins TRBV28 and TRBJ1-5; D gene ambiguous. Germline CDR1 is MDHEN and CDR2 is SYDVKM. The V end was cut by 7 bases, the J end by 6 bases, with 10 bases between. The CDR3 consists of 12 residues. The CDR3 DNA reads TGTGCCAGCAACAGACTCCGTCAGCCCCAGCATTTT. It is translated as CASNRLRQPQHF.

The V and J genes are TRBV21-1 and TRBJ1-1. TRBV21-1 is flagged as a pseudogene. This CDR3 comprises 13 residues. The CDR3 here is CASSRTADTEAFF. The CDR3 bases are TGTGCCAGCAGCCGGACGGCCGACACTGAAGCTTTCTTT.

V and J are TRBV11-2 and TRBJ1-2, with 11 bases that match TRBD1. V lost 5 bases, J lost 6 bases, and 17 bases stayed unmatched. CDR3 size: 18 residues. Germline loops: CDR1 SGHAT, CDR2 FQNNGV. The CDR3 region is CASSQGQGDYLTKHGYTF. The CDR3 DNA reads as TGTGCCAGCAGCCAGGGACAGGGGGATTATTTGACTAAACATGGCTACACCTTC. Full variable domain (outside the CDR3, taken from reference TRBV11-2 and TRBJ1-2): EAGVAQSPRYKIIEKRQSVAFWCNPISGHATLYWYQQILGQGPKLLIQFQNNGVVDDSQLPKDRFSAERLKGVDSTLKIQPAKLEDSAVYLCASSQGQGDYLTKHGYTFGSGTRLTVV.

Points on this clone: Other DNA sequences from this sample encode an identical CDR3 as well. The chain couples TRBV12-3 or TRBV12-4 to TRBJ1-2; D remains unclear. This CDR3 contains 13 residues. The V end was cut by 1 base, the J end by 2 bases, with 5 bases between. The CDR3 loop reads CASSLGGNYGYTF. The CDR3 nucleotides are TGTGCCAGCAGTTTAGGAGGGAACTATGGCTACACCTTC.

The sample holds one count of this clone. The chain has TRBV5-5 and TRBJ1-2, with D perhaps TRBD1 (5 bases). Trimming left V 2 bases short and J 2 bases short, with 7 bases between. This CDR3 region has 13 residues. CDR1 and CDR2 (germline): SGHKS, YYEKEE (reference sequence). The CDR3 nucleotides read TGTGCCAGCAGCTTACAGGAAAACTATGGCTACACCTTC. This encodes CASSLQENYGYTF. The whole variable domain, filled in from reference TRBV5-5 and TRBJ1-2, reads DAGVTQSPTHLIKTRGQQVTLRCSPISGHKSVSWYQQVLGQGPQFIFQYYEKEERGRGNFPDRFSARQFPNYSSELNVNALLLGDSALYLCASSLQENYGYTFGSGTRLTVV.

The chain joins TRBV5-5 to TRBJ2-3, with 10 bases aligning to TRBD2. This CDR3 has 18 amino acids. The germline gives CDR1 SGHKS, CDR2 YYEKEE (reference sequence). Unmatched junction bases numbered 10, after V lost 1 base and J lost 2 bases. The CDR3 coding sequence is TGTGCCAGCAGCTTGAGATCGGGACTAGCGTTTGCCACAGATACGCAGTATTTT. Protein product: CASSLRSGLAFATDTQYF. The entire variable domain, with the rest obtained from reference TRBV5-5 and TRBJ2-3, is as follows: DAGVTQSPTHLIKTRGQQVTLRCSPISGHKSVSWYQQVLGQGPQFIFQYYEKEERGRGNFPDRFSARQFPNYSSELNVNALLLGDSALYLCASSLRSGLAFATDTQYFGPGTRLTVL.

The chain carries TRBV7-9 and TRBJ1-1, with a possible D match to TRBD1 (5 bases). CDR1 SEHNR and CDR2 FQNEAQ come from the germline V gene (reference sequence). The V gene lost 2 bases and the J gene lost 4 bases, with 11 bases spanning the gap. The CDR3 contains 14 residues. CDR3 nucleotides: TGTGCCAGCAGCTTACAGGGAGGTTCCACTGAAGCTTTCTTT. Amino acids: CASSLQGGSTEAFF.

This sequence joins TRBV6-5 and TRBJ1-1; TRBD1 matches at 8 bases. Germline V gives CDR1 MNHEY, CDR2 SVGAGI. The CDR3 is made up of 15 amino acids. Trimming removed 0 bases from V and 5 bases from J; junction bases left unmatched: 5. The CDR3 DNA sequence: TGTGCCAGCAGTTACTCCAGGGGGCTGGGGACTGAAGCTTTCTTT. Its protein product is CASSYSRGLGTEAFF.

The chain is built from TRBV6-4 and TRBJ2-3; 11 bases fit TRBD2. The ends lost 6 bases at V and 1 base at J; junction bases unmatched: 3. Germline V gene lookup returns CDR1 MRHNA and CDR2 SNTAGT. This CDR3 has 15 amino acids. The CDR3 region has the DNA TGTGCCAGCAGCATGACTAGCGGGGGCACAGATACGCAGTATTTT. Translating gives CASSMTSGGTDTQYF.

V and J are TRBV30 and TRBJ2-7; 8 positions agree with TRBD2. The CDR3 runs to 14 residues. J was trimmed by 7 bases and V by 8 bases; bases with no gene match: 16. CDR1 is GTSNPN and CDR2 is SVGIG in the germline V gene (reference sequence). The CDR3 region has the DNA TGTGCCGGAGAGGTCGGACTAGCCTCCTTGGAGCAGTACTTC. Its translation is CAGEVGLASLEQYF.

The rearrangement uses TRBV12-3 or TRBV12-4 and TRBJ1-1; D gene uncertain. CDR3 size: 13 residues. Between the trimmed V and J ends, which lost 0 bases and 7 bases, there was a span of 9 bases. Here the CDR3 reads CASSLAVSNEAFF. The CDR3 nucleotides are TGTGCCAGCAGTTTAGCGGTGAGTAATGAAGCTTTCTTT.

V is TRBV3-1 (or the pseudogene TRBV3-2) and J is TRBJ2-7, with 10 bases matching TRBD2. This CDR3 has 19 residues. With V trimmed by 1 base and J by 2 bases, 14 bases remained unmatched. Germline V lookup: CDR1 LGHDT, CDR2 YNNKEL (reference sequence). The CDR3 sequence: CASSQGLGRSGGRAYEQYF. In DNA, the CDR3 is TGTGCCAGCAGCCAAGGACTCGGACGTAGCGGGGGGCGGGCCTACGAGCAGTACTTC.

The CDR3 DNA reads as TGCAGTGCCCCTAGGGGCTACACCTTC. Its translation is CSAPRGYTF. The chain uses TRBV20-1 and TRBJ1-2; D is unresolved. The germline V and J ends were trimmed by 6 bases and 8 bases, with 7 bases remaining between them. This CDR3 spans 9 amino acids. Per germline, CDR1 DFQATT and CDR2 SNEGSKA (reference sequence).

The genes are TRBV7-2 and TRBJ1-1; 9 bases align to TRBD1. The CDR3 is 13 amino acids. The V segment lost 5 bases and the J segment 11 bases; nucleotides outside the gene matches: 9. The germline V gene encodes CDR1 SGHTA and CDR2 FQGNSA. The CDR3 DNA follows: TGTGCCAGCAGCCTGCTGACAGGGGGGACGGCTTTCTTT. The encoded protein is CASSLLTGGTAFF.

The chain uses TRBV27 and TRBJ1-1; weak D call: TRBD1 (5 bases). Germline CDR1 reads MNHEY; CDR2 reads SMNVEV (reference sequence). The V end was cut by 8 bases, the J end by 0 bases, with 19 bases between. The CDR3 totals 16 residues. The CDR3 sequence is CASAFSAGLLNTEAFF. The CDR3 coding sequence is TGTGCCAGCGCTTTCTCTGCGGGACTCCTGAACACTGAAGCTTTCTTT.